The rows below give T cell receptor beta chains drawn from one sample of a study of cytomegalovirus exposure and HLA in healthy donors. The protocol was immunoSEQ multiplex PCR, while the TCRdb copy is restricted to in-frame clones and leaves out a portion. Altogether under 150,000 clones are present, 70% to 85% being singletons, with the ten largest covering more than 4%. Sequenced sample: PBMCs. Receptors were obtained from a man aged 40-49 years in good health and CMV-seropositive. Each CDR3 is given with its conserved first and last residue. Fields, in order: J gene, D gene, clone size, V gene, CDR3 DNA, CDR3 protein. The D gene is left open where the match is weak. Clone sizes are given selectively: once, few, many, or a class where the clone is expanded.

J: TRBJ1-4; D: -; size: -; V: TRBV9; DNA: TGTGCCAGCAGCCCCGGGACACTGGCGAATGAAAAACTGTTTTTT; CDR3: CASSPGTLANEKLFF
J: TRBJ2-5; D: -; size: -; V: TRBV4-3; DNA: TGCGCCAGCAGCCAAGATTATTACAGGGTTTTGGAAGAGACCCAGTACTTC; CDR3: CASSQDYYRVLEETQYF
J: TRBJ1-1; D: -; size: -; V: TRBV9; DNA: TGTGCCAGCAGCCCTTTAGTGAGGAGAGCTTTCTTT; CDR3: CASSPLVRRAFF
J: TRBJ2-1; D: TRBD1; size: -; V: TRBV7-9; DNA: TGTGCCAGCAGATCTGGATCACCCCTCGGGACAGGCTACAATGAGCAGTTCTTC; CDR3: CASRSGSPLGTGYNEQFF
J: TRBJ1-5; D: TRBD1; size: -; V: TRBV19; DNA: TGTGCCAGTAGCCGACAGGGGACGGGTAGCAATCAGCCCCAGCATTTT; CDR3: CASSRQGTGSNQPQHF
J: TRBJ2-3; D: TRBD2; size: -; V: TRBV5-1; DNA: TGCGCCAGCTTATCCGGGACTACGAGTTCAGATACGCAGTATTTT; CDR3: CASLSGTTSSDTQYF
J: TRBJ2-5; D: TRBD1; size: -; V: TRBV5-8; DNA: TGTGCCAGCAGAATACAGACAGGGGTCGAGACCCAGTACTTC; CDR3: CASRIQTGVETQYF
J: TRBJ2-7; D: TRBD1; size: -; V: TRBV13; DNA: TGTGCCAGCAGCTTAGGCCACGGACAGGGTACCTACGAGCAGTACTTC; CDR3: CASSLGHGQGTYEQYF
J: TRBJ2-7; D: TRBD1; size: -; V: TRBV19; DNA: TGTGCCAGTAGTATAGCGCCGGGACAGGGGTATGAGCAGTACTTC; CDR3: CASSIAPGQGYEQYF
J: TRBJ2-7; D: -; size: few; V: TRBV7-8; DNA: TGTGCCAGCAGCCCGGGAACGTACTACGAGCAGTACTTC; CDR3: CASSPGTYYEQYF
J: TRBJ2-7; D: TRBD2; size: -; V: TRBV4-1; DNA: TGCGCCAGCAGCCAAGAGACTAGCGGGGATTACGAGCAGTACTTC; CDR3: CASSQETSGDYEQYF
J: TRBJ1-4; D: -; size: few; V: TRBV5-1; DNA: TGCGCCAGCAGCTTGGACTCGGCTAATGAAAAACTGTTTTTT; CDR3: CASSLDSANEKLFF
J: TRBJ1-1; D: TRBD1; size: -; V: TRBV18; DNA: TGTGCCAGCTCACCATTTGGCGGGACAGAGGTTACCACTGAAGCTTTCTTT; CDR3: CASSPFGGTEVTTEAFF
J: TRBJ1-3; D: -; size: -; V: TRBV6-1; DNA: TGTGCCAGCAGTGACAGGGCTGGAAACACCATATATTTT; CDR3: CASSDRAGNTIYF
J: TRBJ1-1; D: TRBD1; size: -; V: TRBV29-1; DNA: TGCAGCGTTGAAGGGGGGACAGTCAGGAACACTGAAGCTTTCTTT; CDR3: CSVEGGTVRNTEAFF
J: TRBJ2-1; D: -; size: -; V: TRBV19; DNA: TGTGCCAGTAGTATGAGCCGGGGATACAATGAGCAGTTCTTC; CDR3: CASSMSRGYNEQFF
J: TRBJ2-1; D: -; size: -; V: TRBV27; DNA: TGTGCCAGCAGTCCCGGACCCGGGACTCGAAACAATGAGCAGTTCTTC; CDR3: CASSPGPGTRNNEQFF
J: TRBJ2-2; D: TRBD2; size: once; V: TRBV9; DNA: TGTGCCAGCAGTCTTACGGGAGGGCCAGGCGCCGGGGAGCTGTTTTTT; CDR3: CASSLTGGPGAGELFF
J: TRBJ1-6; D: TRBD1; size: -; V: TRBV27; DNA: TGTGCCAGCAGTCGCCGGGACAGCTGGGAAGTATCACCCCTCCACTTT; CDR3: CASSRRDSWEVSPLHF
J: TRBJ2-7; D: -; size: -; V: TRBV5-1; DNA: TGCGCCAGCAGCTTGGGGGTAGGGCGGGGATCCTACGAGCAGTACTTC; CDR3: CASSLGVGRGSYEQYF
J: TRBJ1-1; D: -; size: -; V: TRBV6-5; DNA: TGTGCCAGCAGTTACGTAGCGGGAGGTACTGAAGCTTTCTTT; CDR3: CASSYVAGGTEAFF
J: TRBJ1-5; D: -; size: -; V: TRBV11-2; DNA: TGTGCCAGCAGCTTAGAGTCTGGGGCGGGCAATCAGCCCCAGCATTTT; CDR3: CASSLESGAGNQPQHF
J: TRBJ2-1; D: -; size: -; V: TRBV6-1; DNA: TGTGCCAGCAGTTTTTTTAGTCGACAGTTCTTC; CDR3: CASSFFSRQFF
J: TRBJ2-7; D: -; size: -; V: TRBV5-1; DNA: TGCGCCAGCAGCTTGGCGGGTCCCCAGGGGTCGGCATTAGGGTACGAGCAGTACTTC; CDR3: CASSLAGPQGSALGYEQYF